This TCR beta chain is drawn from a study of blood T cell repertoires in COVID-19. The overall study: There were acute and convalescent COVID-19 samples, and they came from the United States, Italy and Spain.

Per the germline V gene, CDR1 is SGHRS and CDR2 is YFSETQ. Losses at the gene ends were 0 bases for V and 0 bases for J; bases not matched to a gene: 2. The CDR3 is 15 amino acids. Assay: immunoSEQ multiplex PCR; the TCRdb copy retains only in-frame clones and omits some. The table lists some 80,000 clones, around 79% of them singletons. Sequencing used peripheral blood. The receptor comes from a human donor in a cohort sampled during active COVID-19. The chain carries TRBV5-1 and TRBJ1-2, with 7 positions matching TRBD1. The CDR3: CASSLVTGANYGYTF. DNA of the CDR3: TGCGCCAGCAGCTTGGTAACAGGGGCTAACTATGGCTACACCTTC.